This entry lists 24 T cell receptor beta chains sequenced from one sample in a study of shared clonotypes between healthy human individuals. Produced via immunoSEQ multiplex PCR; TCRdb's table is partial and in-frame only. This sample carries millions of clones, more than 80% of them seen once, and the ten largest clones take approximately 0.4%. The sample comprised naive CD4+ T cells from PBMCs. Documented subset: CD45RA+ positively selected. The receptors here all came from a young man in good health. Some clones in this sample may be carry-over from other donors' samples.

The rearrangement links TRBV9 to TRBJ2-2; D gene uncertain. The CDR3 runs to 13 residues. Trimming left V 0 bases short and J 6 bases short, with 6 bases between. Germline V CDR1 and CDR2: SGDLS, YYNGEE. The DNA for the CDR3 is TGTGCCAGCAGCGTAGGTGTGCCCGGGGAGCTGTTTTTT. This gives the protein CASSVGVPGELFF.

The V gene is TRBV7-2, the J gene TRBJ2-7, with 11 bases aligning to TRBD2. V gave up 1 base and J gave up 3 bases; unmatched junction bases: 11. The CDR3 sequence is 18 residues long. Germline V gene sequence: CDR1 SGHTA, CDR2 FQGNSA. CDR3 nucleotides: TGTGCCAGCAGCTTAGATGCACCGGGACTAGCGGCGAACTACGAGCAGTACTTC. Its translation: CASSLDAPGLAANYEQYF. Filled out from reference TRBV7-2 and TRBJ2-7, the complete variable domain reads GAGVSQSPSNKVTEKGKDVELRCDPISGHTALYWYRQSLGQGLEFLIYFQGNSAPDKSGLPSDRFSAERTGGSVSTLTIQRTQQEDSAVYLCASSLDAPGLAANYEQYFGPGTRLTVT.

The chain has TRBV10-1 and TRBJ2-2, with D uncertain. The CDR3 runs 13 residues. Deletions cut 6 bases from V and 6 bases from J, with 11 bases between. CDR1 is WNHNN and CDR2 is SYGVQD in the germline V gene (reference sequence). CDR3 loop: CASRMEFPGELFF. In nucleotides, the CDR3 is TGCGCCAGCAGGATGGAGTTCCCCGGGGAGCTGTTTTTT.

The V gene is TRBV19, the J gene TRBJ2-7, with D possibly TRBD1 on 6 matching bases. The germline V and J ends were trimmed by 2 bases and 5 bases, with 10 bases remaining between them. CDR3 length: 13 residues. Germline V lookup: CDR1 LNHDA, CDR2 SQIVND (reference sequence). Written as DNA, the CDR3 is TGTGCCAGTAGTATACAGGGGAGCGACGAGCAGTACTTC. This sequence encodes CASSIQGSDEQYF.

A remark on this clone: Other DNA sequences in the same sample also yield this CDR3. The chain employs TRBV18 and TRBJ2-5; no reliable D call. The length of the CDR3 is 13 residues. V was clipped by 1 base and J by 1 base, with 4 bases between them. The V gene's germline CDR1 is KGHSH and CDR2 LQKENI. The CDR3 coding sequence is TGTGCCAGCTCACCACGGACCCAAGAGACCCAGTACTTC. Residues: CASSPRTQETQYF.

The chain joins TRBV7-9 to TRBJ2-7, with TRBD1 matching 7 bases. The V gene's germline CDR1 is SEHNR and CDR2 FQNEAQ (reference sequence). The ends lost 5 bases at V and 2 bases at J; junction bases unmatched: 9. The length of the CDR3 is 15 residues. The CDR3 DNA is TGTGCCAGCAGCCTGCCGGGACAGCCGACCTACGAGCAGTACTTC. Encoded protein: CASSLPGQPTYEQYF.

A remark on this clone: The same CDR3 is also encoded by other DNA sequences in this sample. This chain uses TRBV28 with TRBJ2-7; no clear D. The germline CDR1 and CDR2 sequences are MDHEN and SYDVKM. The length of the CDR3 is 13 residues. Trimming pared 5 bases from V and 1 base from J, leaving 9 bases between. This CDR3 reads CASSPGQSYEQYF. The CDR3 nucleotides read TGTGCCAGCAGTCCTGGCCAGTCCTACGAGCAGTACTTC.

The CDR3 reads CASSIPRRATNEKLFF. The CDR3 coding sequence is TGTGCCAGTAGTATACCCCGGAGGGCAACTAATGAAAAACTGTTTTTT. The chain couples TRBV19 to TRBJ1-4; D is undetermined. The CDR3 covers 16 residues. The V end was cut by 2 bases, the J end by 0 bases, with 10 bases between. CDR1 is LNHDA and CDR2 is SQIVND in the germline V gene (reference sequence).

J is TRBJ2-1 and V is TRBV7-8, with 8 bases lining up with TRBD2. Germline values: CDR1 SGHVS, CDR2 FQNEAQ. V was clipped by 6 bases and J by 6 bases; unmatched bases: 10. This CDR3 contains 15 residues. CDR3 bases: TGTGCCAGCAGAACCGGCGGGGGGCGCGGCAATGAGCAGTTCTTC. Translation gives CASRTGGGRGNEQFF.

The chain carries TRBV7-2 and TRBJ2-1; 12 bases line up with TRBD2. Trimming cost V 5 bases and J 4 bases; bases outside gene matches: 3. The CDR3 is 15 residues long. The germline V gene has CDR1 SGHTA and CDR2 FQGNSA. CDR3 sequence (DNA): TGTGCCAGCAGCATGACTAGCGGGAGTTACAATGAGCAGTTCTTC. Amino acid sequence: CASSMTSGSYNEQFF.

V is TRBV9 and J is TRBJ2-5, with D perhaps being TRBD1 or TRBD2 (5 bases each). This CDR3 has 16 amino acids. V was cut by 2 bases and J by 2 bases, with 16 bases left in between. Germline lookup yields CDR1 SGDLS and CDR2 YYNGEE. CDR3 region: CASSVRHGAPQETQYF. The CDR3 nucleotides are TGTGCCAGCAGCGTCCGCCACGGGGCGCCACAAGAGACCCAGTACTTC.

The chain carries TRBV9 and TRBJ2-1; 9 bases agree with TRBD2. J was trimmed by 4 bases and V by 4 bases; bases with no gene match: 3. The CDR3 sequence is 14 residues long. The V gene's germline CDR1 is SGDLS and CDR2 YYNGEE. The CDR3 is CASSQTSGYNEQFF. CDR3 coding DNA: TGTGCCAGCAGCCAGACTAGCGGATACAATGAGCAGTTCTTC.

J is TRBJ2-7 and V is TRBV7-9, with D perhaps given as TRBD1 or TRBD2 (5 bases each). The length of the CDR3 is 15 residues. Trimming stripped 5 bases from V and 0 bases from J, with 14 bases between. Germline-derived CDR1 and CDR2 are SEHNR and FQNEAQ (reference sequence). CDR3 nucleotide sequence: TGTGCCAGCAGCCATCGGGACGGGCCCTCCTACGAGCAGTACTTC. It encodes CASSHRDGPSYEQYF.

The rearrangement links TRBV5-1 to TRBJ2-2; 10 bases fit TRBD1. There are 16 residues in the CDR3. The junction had 6 bases not matched to a gene; V was cut back by 4 bases and J by 3 bases. The germline V gene encodes CDR1 SGHRS and CDR2 YFSETQ. The CDR3 nucleotides are TGCGCCAGCAGCCGCGGCGGGACAGGGGACACCGGGGAGCTGTTTTTT. Its protein product is CASSRGGTGDTGELFF.

The chain links TRBV7-2 to TRBJ2-7; D call uncertain. Deletions cut 1 base from V and 1 base from J, with 14 bases between. Germline assignment: CDR1 SGHTA and CDR2 FQGNSA. CDR3 length equals 16 residues. CDR3 protein: CASSLVSTLGSYEQYF. The CDR3 coding sequence is TGTGCCAGCAGCTTAGTAAGCACCCTGGGGTCCTACGAGCAGTACTTC.

The chain employs TRBV14 and TRBJ1-2; the D is unclear. This CDR3 spans 17 amino acids. Germline V gene data show CDR1 as SGHDN and CDR2 as FVKESK. The V gene lost 7 bases and the J gene lost 0 bases, with 21 bases spanning the gap. The CDR3 region is CASTLHPRGTTNYGYTF. DNA for the CDR3: TGTGCCAGCACCCTCCACCCCAGAGGAACAACTAACTATGGCTACACCTTC.

This clone has a single count. The chain is built from TRBV7-6 and TRBJ2-7, with D perhaps given as TRBD1 or TRBD2 (5 bases each). The length of the CDR3 is 15 residues. Trimming left V 5 bases short and J 8 bases short, with 22 bases between. Germline V lookup: CDR1 SGHVS, CDR2 FNYEAQ. This CDR3 is CASSPTAYTGTKQYF. The DNA for the CDR3 is TGTGCCAGCAGCCCAACGGCATATACCGGGACGAAGCAGTACTTC.

V is TRBV30 and J is TRBJ1-4, with D possibly matching TRBD1 (6 bases). CDR1 is GTSNPN and CDR2 is SVGIG in the germline V gene (reference sequence). V was trimmed by 3 bases and J by 5 bases, leaving 13 bases between them. CDR3 length: 14 amino acids. In DNA form, the CDR3 reads TGTGCCTGGAGCTTGACGGGGGCGAATGAAAAACTGTTTTTT. Amino acid sequence: CAWSLTGANEKLFF.

The sample holds one count of this clone. This chain links TRBV5-1 with TRBJ2-5, with 7 nucleotides matching TRBD2. Germline V gene lookup returns CDR1 SGHRS and CDR2 YFSETQ. The CDR3 extends over 15 amino acids. The V segment lost 5 bases and the J segment 4 bases; nucleotides outside the gene matches: 11. The CDR3 DNA reads as TGCGCCAGCAGTGGGGCGGGAGACCCCAGAGAGACCCAGTACTTC. It specifies CASSGAGDPRETQYF.

V is TRBV30 and J is TRBJ2-3; 10 nucleotides align to TRBD2. J lost 6 bases, V lost 0 bases, and 3 bases had no gene match. This CDR3 is 14 amino acids long. CDR1 and CDR2 from the germline V gene are GTSNPN and SVGIG (reference sequence). The CDR3 protein is CAWSVGAGGDTQYF. The DNA of the CDR3 is TGTGCCTGGAGTGTGGGAGCGGGGGGGGATACGCAGTATTTT.

This chain uses TRBV21-1 with TRBJ1-4. TRBV21-1 is a pseudogene segment. This CDR3 contains 17 residues. CDR3 in amino acids: CASSAWENFATNEKLFF. The CDR3, as DNA: TGTGCCAGCAGCGCCTGGGAGAACTTTGCAACTAATGAAAAACTGTTTTTT.

The chain links TRBV2 to TRBJ1-5; D is perhaps TRBD1 (6 bases). The CDR3 length is 16 residues. With 6 bases removed from V and 6 bases from J, the gap between germline ends came to 21 bases. Germline values: CDR1 SNHLY, CDR2 FYNNEI. The CDR3 reads CASSFTDRLGGQPQHF. The CDR3 coding sequence is TGTGCCAGCAGCTTCACTGACAGGCTTGGCGGTCAGCCCCAGCATTTT.

The chain combines TRBV7-9 with TRBJ1-4; D perhaps matches TRBD1 (5 bases). CDR3 length equals 16 residues. In germline, CDR1 is SEHNR, CDR2 FQNEAQ (reference sequence). V lost 3 bases, J lost 7 bases, and 18 bases lay in between. The CDR3: CASSLIYFGGGEKLFF. CDR3 sequence (DNA): TGTGCCAGCAGCTTGATTTACTTCGGGGGAGGTGAAAAACTGTTTTTT.

V usage is TRBV2 and J usage is TRBJ1-4, with D perhaps TRBD1 (5 bases). Trimming took 5 bases from V and 7 from J, leaving 14 bases between them. This CDR3 has 14 residues. The germline gives CDR1 SNHLY, CDR2 FYNNEI. CDR3 region: CASSLDSGGEKLFF. CDR3 in DNA: TGTGCCAGCAGTTTAGACAGCGGCGGTGAAAAACTGTTTTTT.